This TCR beta chain was recovered during a study of long-term antiretroviral therapy in people with HIV. Running of the v3.0 immunoSEQ assay took place at survey level. Profiling relied on immunoSEQ multiplex PCR, and the TCRdb table lists in-frame clones only, not all of them. The sample records approximately 35,000 clones, 94% being singletons. CDR1 is SGHDT and CDR2 is YYEEEE in the germline V gene. CDR3 length: 15 amino acids. V shed 4 bases, J shed 3 bases, and the junction held 8 bases outside the gene matches. The material was unsorted PBMCs, obtained more than 5 years after starting antiretroviral therapy. The clonotype originates from a woman aged 45-65 years with HIV. The chain combines TRBV5-6 with TRBJ1-2; 8 positions agree with TRBD1. The CDR3 region is CASSPLGQGDYGYTF. In DNA, the CDR3 is TGTGCCAGCAGCCCATTAGGACAGGGAGACTATGGCTACACCTTC. The full variable domain, completed using reference TRBV5-6 and TRBJ1-2, is DAGVTQSPTHLIKTRGQQVTLRCSPKSGHDTVSWYQQALGQGPQFIFQYYEEEERQRGNFPDRFSGHQFPNYSSELNVNALLLGDSALYLCASSPLGQGDYGYTFGSGTRLTVV.